This T cell receptor beta chain originates from a study of control samples from healthy donors and cancer patients. CDR1 is MDHEN, CDR2 SYDVKM, per germline. The length of the CDR3 is 12 residues. Deletions cut 2 bases from V and 4 bases from J, with 6 bases between. Sequenced by immunoSEQ multiplex PCR; TCRdb stores in-frame clones only, minus some. The sample yields 150,000 to 200,000 clones, around 90% seen once. The sample comprised blood. The chain links TRBV28 to TRBJ2-7; D uncertain. The clonotype was recovered from a young man in good health. This CDR3 reads CASSLTPYEQYF. The CDR3, as DNA: TGTGCCAGCAGTTTAACGCCTTACGAGCAGTACTTC.